The TCR beta chain described here comes from a study of blood T cell repertoires in COVID-19 (dated by TCRdb to 2020 to 2022). At the level of the whole study: Samples from collaborators originated in the United States, Italy and Spain and spanned both the acute and convalescent phases of COVID-19. The prospective study material was composed of cDNA or gDNA derived from T cells, B-cell-depleted T cells, or PBMCs. Subjects who had been exposed to COVID-19, were actively infected with it, or had recovered from it provided the deeply sampled blood TCRbeta repertoires that made up the dataset. The repertoires were made available in a free public database intended to serve as a resource for research on the immune response to SARS-CoV-2. Samples came from the ongoing ImmuneRACE study (first 160 participants) plus 1,254 subjects from 6 global collaborators. Sample metadata almost always included a de-identified subject ID, COVID-19 status, age in years and sex. Where available, HLA class I and class II types were taken from metadata supplied by the sample provider and were not determined by assay-based typing. Beyond this particular receptor, the publication reports: The amount of clinical and demographic metadata varied by source and participant and was provided uncurated.

One collaborating source in Seattle enrolled patients during active infection and followed them longitudinally through the course of disease. Each collaborating institution followed its own protocols to collect whole blood in K2EDTA tubes. Collaborator samples were shipped for TCRbeta analysis as frozen whole blood, isolated PBMCs, or DNA extracted from either sample type. The immunoSEQ Assay, a bias-controlled multiplex PCR, was used to amplify TCRbeta CDR3 regions from genomic DNA. As for the authors' bioinformatics: The number of nucleated cells in each sample was estimated by amplification of reference gene primers within the assay. To quantify the absolute abundance of each unique TCRbeta CDR3 rearrangement, sequence reads were collapsed and filtered. For each sample, productive Simpson clonality was calculated as the square root of Simpson's diversity index over productive rearrangements. Drawn from immuneACCESS, this table holds only the in-frame rearrangements with V and J called that TCRdb kept. Clones are partly lost; checked studies trace under half to an unresolved V gene and leave the rest unexplained. V and J calls and clone size are given by that table; D and trimming were obtained from the DNA. This sample holds 150,000 to 200,000 clones; around nine tenths were observed only once. The ten largest clonotypes hold around 13% of the sample.

The V end gives up 5 bases and the J end 7 bases, leaving 4 bases in the junction not matched to a gene. The CDR3 contains 15 residues, cysteine and phenylalanine counted. Just the 45-base CDR3 DNA is kept, in frame starting at base 1. The germline V gene sets CDR1 to LGHNT and CDR2 to FRNRAP. Turning to this clone: The antigen it binds to is not known. Nothing much larger sits one base from this clone, and base qualities are not available.

Sequencing was performed on peripheral blood. This clonotype was sampled from a woman in her sixties or seventies with COVID-19, enrolled during active disease. The chain links TRBV12-5 with TRBJ2-1; 14 bases in between match TRBD2. At the DNA level, the sequence is TGTGCTAGTGGTACAGGGACTAGCGGGAGAAATGAGCAGTTCTTC. Its protein product is CASGTGTSGRNEQFF.